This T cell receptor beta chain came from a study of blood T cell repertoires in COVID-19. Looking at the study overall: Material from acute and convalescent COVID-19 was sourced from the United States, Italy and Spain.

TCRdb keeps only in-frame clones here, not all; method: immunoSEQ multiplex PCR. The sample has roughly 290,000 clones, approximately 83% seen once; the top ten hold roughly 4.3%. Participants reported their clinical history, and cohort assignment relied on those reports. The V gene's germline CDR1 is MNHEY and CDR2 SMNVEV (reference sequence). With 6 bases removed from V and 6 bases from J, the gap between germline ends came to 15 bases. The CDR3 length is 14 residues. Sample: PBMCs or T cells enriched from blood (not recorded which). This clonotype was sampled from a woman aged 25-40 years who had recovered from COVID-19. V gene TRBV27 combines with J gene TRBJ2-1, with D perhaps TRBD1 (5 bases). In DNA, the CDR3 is TGTGCCAGCAGCCTAAGGGGTTACGCCAATGAGCAGTTCTTC. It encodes CASSLRGYANEQFF.